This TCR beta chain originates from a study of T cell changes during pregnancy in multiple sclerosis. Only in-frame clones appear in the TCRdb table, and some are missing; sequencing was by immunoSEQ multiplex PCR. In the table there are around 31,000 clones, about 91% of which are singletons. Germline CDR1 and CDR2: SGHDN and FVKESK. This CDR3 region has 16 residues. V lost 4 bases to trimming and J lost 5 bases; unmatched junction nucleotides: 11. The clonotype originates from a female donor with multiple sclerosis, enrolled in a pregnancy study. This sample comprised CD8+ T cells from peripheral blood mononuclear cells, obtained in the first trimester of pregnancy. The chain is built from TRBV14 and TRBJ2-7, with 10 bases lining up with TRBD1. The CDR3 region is CASSPRPGQGFDEQYF. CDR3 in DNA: TGTGCCAGCAGCCCTCGACCGGGACAGGGGTTCGACGAGCAGTACTTC.